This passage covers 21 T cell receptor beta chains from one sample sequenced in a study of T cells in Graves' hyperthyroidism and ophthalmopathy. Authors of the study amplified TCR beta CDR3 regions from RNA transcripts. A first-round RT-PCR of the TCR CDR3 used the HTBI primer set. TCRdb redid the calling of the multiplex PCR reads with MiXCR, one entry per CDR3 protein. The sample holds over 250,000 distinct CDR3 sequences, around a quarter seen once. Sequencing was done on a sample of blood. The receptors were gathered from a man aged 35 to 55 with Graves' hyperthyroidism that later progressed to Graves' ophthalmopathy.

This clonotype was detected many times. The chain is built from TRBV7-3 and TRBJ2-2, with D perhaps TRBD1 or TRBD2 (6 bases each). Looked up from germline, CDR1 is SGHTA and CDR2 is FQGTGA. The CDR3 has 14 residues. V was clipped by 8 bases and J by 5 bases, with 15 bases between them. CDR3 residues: CASGAGGGTGELFF. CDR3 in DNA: TGTGCCAGCGGGGCCGGAGGGGGAACCGGGGAGCTGTTTTTT. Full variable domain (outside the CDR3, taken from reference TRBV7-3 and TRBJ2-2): GAGVSQTPSNKVTEKGKYVELRCDPISGHTALYWYRQSLGQGPEFLIYFQGTGAADDSGLPNDRFFAVRPEGSVSTLKIQRTERGDSAVYLCASGAGGGTGELFFGEGSRLTVL.

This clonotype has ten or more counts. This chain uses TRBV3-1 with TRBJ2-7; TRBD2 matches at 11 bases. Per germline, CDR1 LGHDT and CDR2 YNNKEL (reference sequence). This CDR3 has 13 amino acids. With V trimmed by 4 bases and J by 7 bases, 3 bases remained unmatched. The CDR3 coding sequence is TGTGCCAGCAGCCCCGGACTAGCGGGTGAGCAGTACTTC. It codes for CASSPGLAGEQYF.

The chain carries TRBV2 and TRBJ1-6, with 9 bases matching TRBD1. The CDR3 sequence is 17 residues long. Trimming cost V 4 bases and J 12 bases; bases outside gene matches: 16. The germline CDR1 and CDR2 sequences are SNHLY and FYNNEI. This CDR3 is CASSGQTSQGARRPLHF. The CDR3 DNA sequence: TGTGCCAGCAGTGGTCAAACTTCACAGGGGGCGAGGCGACCCCTCCACTTT.

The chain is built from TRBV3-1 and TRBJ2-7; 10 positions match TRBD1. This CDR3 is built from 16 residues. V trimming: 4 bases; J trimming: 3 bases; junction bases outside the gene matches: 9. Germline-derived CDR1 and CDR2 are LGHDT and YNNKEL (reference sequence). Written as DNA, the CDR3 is TGTGCCAGCAGCCCCCGGGACAGGGGTTTTATCTACGAGCAGTACTTC. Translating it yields CASSPRDRGFIYEQYF.

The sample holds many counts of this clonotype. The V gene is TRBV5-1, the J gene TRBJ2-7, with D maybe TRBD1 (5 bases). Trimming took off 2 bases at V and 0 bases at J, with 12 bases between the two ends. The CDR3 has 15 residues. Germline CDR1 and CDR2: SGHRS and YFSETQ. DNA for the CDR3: TGCGCCAGCAGCTTTCAGGGCGTTAGCTCCTACGAGCAGTACTTC. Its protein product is CASSFQGVSSYEQYF.

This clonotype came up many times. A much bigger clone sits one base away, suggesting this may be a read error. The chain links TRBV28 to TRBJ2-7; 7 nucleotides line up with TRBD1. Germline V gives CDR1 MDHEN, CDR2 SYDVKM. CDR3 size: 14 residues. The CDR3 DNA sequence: TGTGCCTGCAGATCCGGGACAGTCTCCTACGAGCAGTACTTC. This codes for CACRSGTVSYEQYF.

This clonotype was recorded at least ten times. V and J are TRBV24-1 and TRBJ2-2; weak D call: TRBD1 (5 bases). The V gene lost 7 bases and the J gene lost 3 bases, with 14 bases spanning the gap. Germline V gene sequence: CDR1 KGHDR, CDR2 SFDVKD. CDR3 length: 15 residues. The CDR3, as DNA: TGTGCCACCAGCCAGACAGAATTGGACACCGGGGAGCTGTTTTTT. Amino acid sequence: CATSQTELDTGELFF.

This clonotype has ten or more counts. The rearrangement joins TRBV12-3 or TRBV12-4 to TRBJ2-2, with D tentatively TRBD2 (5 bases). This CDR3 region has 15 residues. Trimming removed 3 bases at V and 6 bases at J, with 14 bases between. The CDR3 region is CASSFSGLGSGELFF. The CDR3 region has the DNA TGTGCCAGCAGTTTCAGCGGTCTTGGCTCCGGGGAGCTGTTTTTT.

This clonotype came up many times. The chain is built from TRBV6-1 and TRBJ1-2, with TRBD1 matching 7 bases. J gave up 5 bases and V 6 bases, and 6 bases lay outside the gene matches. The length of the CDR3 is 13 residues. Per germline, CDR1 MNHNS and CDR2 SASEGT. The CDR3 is CASRQGGQYGYTF. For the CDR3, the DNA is TGTGCCAGCAGGCAGGGGGGTCAATATGGCTACACCTTC.

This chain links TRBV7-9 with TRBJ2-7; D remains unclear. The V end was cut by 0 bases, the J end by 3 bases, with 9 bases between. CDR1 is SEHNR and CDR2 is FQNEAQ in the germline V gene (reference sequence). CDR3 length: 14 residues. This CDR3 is CASSLAGADYEQYF. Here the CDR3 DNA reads TGTGCCAGCAGCTTAGCGGGCGCAGACTACGAGCAGTACTTC.

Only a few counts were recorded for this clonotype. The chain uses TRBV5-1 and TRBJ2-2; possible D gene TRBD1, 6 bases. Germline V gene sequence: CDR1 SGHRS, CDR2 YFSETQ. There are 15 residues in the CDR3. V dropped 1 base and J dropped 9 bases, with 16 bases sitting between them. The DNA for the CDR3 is TGCGCCAGCAGCTTGAAGACAGGAGGACCGCGGGAGCTGTTTTTT. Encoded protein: CASSLKTGGPRELFF.

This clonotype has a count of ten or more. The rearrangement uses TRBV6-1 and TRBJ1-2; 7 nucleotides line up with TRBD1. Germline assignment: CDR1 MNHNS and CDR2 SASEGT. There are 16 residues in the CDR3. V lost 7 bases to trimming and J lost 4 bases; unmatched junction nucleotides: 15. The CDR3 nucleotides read TGTGCCAGCAAACCCAGCGTGGGAGGGGGCGGCTATGGCTACACCTTC. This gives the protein CASKPSVGGGGYGYTF.

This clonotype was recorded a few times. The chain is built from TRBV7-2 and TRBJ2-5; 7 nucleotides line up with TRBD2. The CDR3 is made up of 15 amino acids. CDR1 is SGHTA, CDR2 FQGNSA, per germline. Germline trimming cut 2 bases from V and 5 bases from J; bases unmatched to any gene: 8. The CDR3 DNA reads TGTGCCAGCAGCTTAAGTGGGAGGGATGTGGAGACCCAGTACTTC. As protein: CASSLSGRDVETQYF.

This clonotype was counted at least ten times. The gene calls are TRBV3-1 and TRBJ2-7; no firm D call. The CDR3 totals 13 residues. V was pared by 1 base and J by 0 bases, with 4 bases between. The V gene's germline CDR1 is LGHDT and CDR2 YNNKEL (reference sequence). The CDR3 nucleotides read TGTGCCAGCAGCCAAGCGCTCTCCTACGAGCAGTACTTC. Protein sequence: CASSQALSYEQYF.

The CDR3 loop is CASSYMGQGGETQYF. CDR3 coding DNA: TGTGCCAGCAGTTACATGGGGCAGGGGGGAGAGACCCAGTACTTC. The chain carries TRBV6-5 and TRBJ2-5, with a possible D match to TRBD1 (7 bases). The CDR3 has 15 residues. CDR1 and CDR2 (germline): MNHEY, SVGAGI. V lost 2 bases and J lost 4, with 14 bases in between.

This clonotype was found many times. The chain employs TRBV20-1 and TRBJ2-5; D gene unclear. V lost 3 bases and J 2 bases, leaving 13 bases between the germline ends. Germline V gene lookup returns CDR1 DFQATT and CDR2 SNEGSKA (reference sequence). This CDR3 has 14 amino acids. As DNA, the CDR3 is TGCAGTGCTAGTTCAGCGCAGAAGCAAGAGACCCAGTACTTC. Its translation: CSASSAQKQETQYF.

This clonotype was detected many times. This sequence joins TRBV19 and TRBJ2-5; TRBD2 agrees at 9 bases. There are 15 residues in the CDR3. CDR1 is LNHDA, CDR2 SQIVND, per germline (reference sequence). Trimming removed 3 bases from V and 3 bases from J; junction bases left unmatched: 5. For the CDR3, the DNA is TGTGCCAGTAGTATCGCTGGCGGGAGGGAAGAGACCCAGTACTTC. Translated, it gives CASSIAGGREETQYF.

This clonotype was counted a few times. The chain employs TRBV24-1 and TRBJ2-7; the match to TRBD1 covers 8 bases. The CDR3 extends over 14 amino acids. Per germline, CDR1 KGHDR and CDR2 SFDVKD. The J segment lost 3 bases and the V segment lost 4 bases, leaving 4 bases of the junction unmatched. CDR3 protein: CATSEGGQVYEQYF. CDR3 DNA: TGTGCCACCAGTGAGGGGGGACAGGTCTACGAGCAGTACTTC.

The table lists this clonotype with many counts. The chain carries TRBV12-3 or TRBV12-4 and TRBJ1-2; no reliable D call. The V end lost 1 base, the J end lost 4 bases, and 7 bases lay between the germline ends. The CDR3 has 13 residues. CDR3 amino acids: CASSLGRRYGYTF. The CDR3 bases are TGTGCCAGCAGTTTAGGCAGGCGCTATGGCTACACCTTC.

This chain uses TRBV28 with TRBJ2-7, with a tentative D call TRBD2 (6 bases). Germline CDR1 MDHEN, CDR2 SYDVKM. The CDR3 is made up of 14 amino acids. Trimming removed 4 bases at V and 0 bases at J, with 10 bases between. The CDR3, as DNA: TGTGCCAGCAGTTCGTTAGCGGTCTCCTACGAGCAGTACTTC. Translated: CASSSLAVSYEQYF.

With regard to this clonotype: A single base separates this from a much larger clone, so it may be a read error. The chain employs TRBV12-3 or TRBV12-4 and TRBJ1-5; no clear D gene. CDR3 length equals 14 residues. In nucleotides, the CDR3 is TGTGCCAGCAGTTATACTGCTAGCGATCAGCCCCAGCATTTT. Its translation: CASSYTASDQPQHF.